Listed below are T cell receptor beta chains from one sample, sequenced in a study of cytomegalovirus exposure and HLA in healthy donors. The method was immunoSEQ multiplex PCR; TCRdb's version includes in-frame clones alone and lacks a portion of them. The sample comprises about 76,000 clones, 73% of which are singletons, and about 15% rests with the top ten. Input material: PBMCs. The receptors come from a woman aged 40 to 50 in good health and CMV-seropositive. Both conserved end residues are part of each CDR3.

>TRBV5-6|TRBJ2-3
CASSLDRADTQYF
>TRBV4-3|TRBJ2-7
CASSQGLEGRQYEQYF
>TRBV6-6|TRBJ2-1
CASSSSGTLSYNEQFF
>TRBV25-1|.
CATRWGNDYEQYF
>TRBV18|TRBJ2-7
CASSPATSSYEQYF
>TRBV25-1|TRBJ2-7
CASSGLWEGYEQYF
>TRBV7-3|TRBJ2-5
CASSLLGAEETQYF
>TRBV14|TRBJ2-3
CASSQMVAGANTDTQYF
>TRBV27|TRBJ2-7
CASSVAGALGEQYF
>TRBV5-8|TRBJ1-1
CASSLAYTEAFF
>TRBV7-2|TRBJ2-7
CASSLGRGRAGEQYF
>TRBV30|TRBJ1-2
CAWSWGQFNYGYTF